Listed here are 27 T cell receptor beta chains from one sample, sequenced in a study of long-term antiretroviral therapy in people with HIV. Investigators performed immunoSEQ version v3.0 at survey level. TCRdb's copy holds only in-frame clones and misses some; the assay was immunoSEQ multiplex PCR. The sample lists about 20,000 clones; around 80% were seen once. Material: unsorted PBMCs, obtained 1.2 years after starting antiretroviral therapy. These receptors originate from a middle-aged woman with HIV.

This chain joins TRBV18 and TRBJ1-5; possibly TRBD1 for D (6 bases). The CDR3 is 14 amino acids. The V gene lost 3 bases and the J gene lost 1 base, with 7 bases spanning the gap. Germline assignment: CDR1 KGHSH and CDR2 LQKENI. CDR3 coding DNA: TGTGCCAGCTCACCCGGGACAAGCAATCAGCCCCAGCATTTT. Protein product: CASSPGTSNQPQHF.

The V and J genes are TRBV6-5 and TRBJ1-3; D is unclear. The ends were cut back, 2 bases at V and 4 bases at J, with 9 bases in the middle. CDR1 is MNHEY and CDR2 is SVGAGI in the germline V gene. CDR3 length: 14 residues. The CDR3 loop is CASSYGWSGNTIYF. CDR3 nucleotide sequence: TGTGCCAGCAGTTACGGGTGGAGCGGAAACACCATATATTTT.

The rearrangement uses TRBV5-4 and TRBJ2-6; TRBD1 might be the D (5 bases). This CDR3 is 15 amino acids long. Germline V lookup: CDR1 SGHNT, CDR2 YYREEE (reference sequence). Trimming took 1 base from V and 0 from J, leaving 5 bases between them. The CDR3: CASSLQGSGANVLTF. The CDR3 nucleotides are TGTGCCAGCAGCTTGCAGGGCTCTGGGGCCAACGTCCTGACTTTC.

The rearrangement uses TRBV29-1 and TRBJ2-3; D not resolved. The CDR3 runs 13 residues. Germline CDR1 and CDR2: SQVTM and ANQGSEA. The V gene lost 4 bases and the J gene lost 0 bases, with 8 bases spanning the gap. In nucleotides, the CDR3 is TGCAGCGTTGCGGGTGATAGCACAGATACGCAGTATTTT. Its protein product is CSVAGDSTDTQYF.

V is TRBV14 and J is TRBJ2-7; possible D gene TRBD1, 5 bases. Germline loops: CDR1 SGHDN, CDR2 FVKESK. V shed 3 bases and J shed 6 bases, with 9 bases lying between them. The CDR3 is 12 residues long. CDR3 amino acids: CASSQLRGEQYF. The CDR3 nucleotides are TGTGCCAGCAGCCAGTTAAGGGGCGAGCAGTACTTC.

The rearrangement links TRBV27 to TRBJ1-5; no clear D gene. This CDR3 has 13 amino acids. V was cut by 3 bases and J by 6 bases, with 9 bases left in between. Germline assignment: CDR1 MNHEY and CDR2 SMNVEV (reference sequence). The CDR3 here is CASSLLGTQPQHF. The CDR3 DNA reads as TGTGCCAGCAGTTTGCTAGGCACTCAGCCCCAGCATTTT.

The CDR3 here is CSVEDTHGGNTIYF. Written as DNA, the CDR3 is TGCAGCGTTGAAGACACCCATGGTGGAAACACCATATATTTT. V usage is TRBV29-1 and J usage is TRBJ1-3; D uncertain. V was cut by 0 bases and J by 3 bases, with 9 bases left in between. This CDR3 is 14 amino acids long. Germline CDR1 SQVTM, CDR2 ANQGSEA.

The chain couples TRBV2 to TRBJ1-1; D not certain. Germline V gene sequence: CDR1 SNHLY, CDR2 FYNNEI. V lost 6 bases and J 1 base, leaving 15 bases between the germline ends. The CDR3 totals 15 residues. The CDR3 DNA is TGTGCCAGCAGCGACGTCGCGTATTCGAACACTGAAGCTTTCTTT. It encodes CASSDVAYSNTEAFF.

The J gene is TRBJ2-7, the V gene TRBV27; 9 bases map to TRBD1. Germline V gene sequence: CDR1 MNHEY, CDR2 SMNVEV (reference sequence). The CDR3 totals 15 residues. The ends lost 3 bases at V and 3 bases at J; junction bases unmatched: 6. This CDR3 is CASSFLGQGSYEQYF. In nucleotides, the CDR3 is TGTGCCAGCAGTTTTTTAGGACAGGGGAGCTACGAGCAGTACTTC.

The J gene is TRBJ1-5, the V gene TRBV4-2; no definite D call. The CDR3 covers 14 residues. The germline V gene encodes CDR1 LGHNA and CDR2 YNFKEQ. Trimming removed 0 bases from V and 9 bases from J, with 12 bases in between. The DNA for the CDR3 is TGTGCCAGCAGCCAAGAATTGAGGGATTGGCCCCAGCATTTT. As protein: CASSQELRDWPQHF.

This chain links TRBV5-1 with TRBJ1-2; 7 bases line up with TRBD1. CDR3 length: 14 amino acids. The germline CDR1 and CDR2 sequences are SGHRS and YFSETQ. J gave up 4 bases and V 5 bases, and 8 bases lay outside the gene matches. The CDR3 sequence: CASSTEGQLYGYTF. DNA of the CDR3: TGCGCCAGCAGTACTGAGGGACAGCTCTATGGCTACACCTTC.

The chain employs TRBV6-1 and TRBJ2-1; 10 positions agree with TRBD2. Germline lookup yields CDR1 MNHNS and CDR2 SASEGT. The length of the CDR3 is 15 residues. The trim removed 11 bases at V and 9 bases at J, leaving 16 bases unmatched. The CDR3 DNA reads TGTGCCGCCAAATTAATTAGCGGGAGGTTGTCTGAGCAGTTCTTC. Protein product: CAAKLISGRLSEQFF.

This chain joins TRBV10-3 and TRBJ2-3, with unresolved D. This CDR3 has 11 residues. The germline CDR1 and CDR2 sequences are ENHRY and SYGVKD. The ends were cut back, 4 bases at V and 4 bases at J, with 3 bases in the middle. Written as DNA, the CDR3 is TGTGCCATCAGTGCTTCAGATACGCAGTATTTT. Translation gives CAISASDTQYF.

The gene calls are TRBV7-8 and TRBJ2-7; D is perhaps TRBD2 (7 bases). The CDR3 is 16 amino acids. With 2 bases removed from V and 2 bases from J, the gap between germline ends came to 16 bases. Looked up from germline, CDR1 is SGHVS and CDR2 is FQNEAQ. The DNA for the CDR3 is TGTGCCAGCAGCTTAATGGAGGGGGGGGCCGCCTACGAGCAGTACTTC. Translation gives CASSLMEGGAAYEQYF.

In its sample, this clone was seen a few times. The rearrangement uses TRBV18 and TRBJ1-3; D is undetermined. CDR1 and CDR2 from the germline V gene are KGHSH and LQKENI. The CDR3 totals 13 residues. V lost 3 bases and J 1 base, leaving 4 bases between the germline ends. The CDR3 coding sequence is TGTGCCAGCTCACCCCCGTCTGGAAACACCATATATTTT. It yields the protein CASSPPSGNTIYF.

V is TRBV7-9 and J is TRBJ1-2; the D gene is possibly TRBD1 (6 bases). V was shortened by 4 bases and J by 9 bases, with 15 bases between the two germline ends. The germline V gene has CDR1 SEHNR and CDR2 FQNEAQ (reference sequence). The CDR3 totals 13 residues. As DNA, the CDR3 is TGTGCCAGCAGCTGGGGGGGGCGGGAAAGCTACACCTTC. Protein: CASSWGGRESYTF.

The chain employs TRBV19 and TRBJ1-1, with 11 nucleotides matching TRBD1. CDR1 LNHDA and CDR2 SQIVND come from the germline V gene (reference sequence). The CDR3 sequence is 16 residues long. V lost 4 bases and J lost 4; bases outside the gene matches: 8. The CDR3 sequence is CASSTLPDRGPTEAFF. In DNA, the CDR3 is TGTGCCAGTAGTACCCTCCCGGACAGGGGGCCCACTGAAGCTTTCTTT.

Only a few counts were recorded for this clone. CDR3 sequence: CASSEAPGGAGNQPQHF. The CDR3 nucleotides are TGTGCCAGCAGTGAAGCGCCGGGGGGCGCGGGCAATCAGCCCCAGCATTTT. The gene calls are TRBV6-1 and TRBJ1-5; a weak D match, TRBD1 (6 bases). CDR1 is MNHNS and CDR2 is SASEGT in the germline V gene. There are 17 residues in the CDR3. V was pared by 0 bases and J by 2 bases, with 14 bases between.

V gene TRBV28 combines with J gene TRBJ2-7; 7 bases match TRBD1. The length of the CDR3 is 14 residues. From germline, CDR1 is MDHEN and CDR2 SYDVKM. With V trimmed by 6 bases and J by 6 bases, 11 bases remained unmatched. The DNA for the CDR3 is TGTGCCAGCAGGAATACAGGGGAGTATGGCGAGCAGTACTTC. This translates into CASRNTGEYGEQYF.

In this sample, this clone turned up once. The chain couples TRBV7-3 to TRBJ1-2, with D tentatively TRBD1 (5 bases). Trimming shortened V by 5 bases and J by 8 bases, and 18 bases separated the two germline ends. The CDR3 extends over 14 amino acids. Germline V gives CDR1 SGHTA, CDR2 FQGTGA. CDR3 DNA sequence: TGTGCCAGCAGCCCACAACCAGGGTCGGGGGGCTACACCTTC. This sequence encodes CASSPQPGSGGYTF.

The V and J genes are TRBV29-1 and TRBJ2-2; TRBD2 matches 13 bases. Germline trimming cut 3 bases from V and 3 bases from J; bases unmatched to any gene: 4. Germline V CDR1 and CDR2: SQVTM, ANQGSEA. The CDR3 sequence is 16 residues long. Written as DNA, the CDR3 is TGCAGCGTTGAGGGGGGACTAGCGGGATACACCGGGGAGCTGTTTTTT. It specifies CSVEGGLAGYTGELFF.

CDR3 in DNA: TGTGCCAGCAGCCAGGGACAGGGCTACGAGCAGTACTTC. Residues: CASSQGQGYEQYF. The chain recombines TRBV27 with TRBJ2-7; 9 bases agree with TRBD1. Germline V gene data show CDR1 as MNHEY and CDR2 as SMNVEV (reference sequence). The V segment lost 6 bases and the J segment 3 bases; nucleotides outside the gene matches: 3. The CDR3 runs 13 residues.

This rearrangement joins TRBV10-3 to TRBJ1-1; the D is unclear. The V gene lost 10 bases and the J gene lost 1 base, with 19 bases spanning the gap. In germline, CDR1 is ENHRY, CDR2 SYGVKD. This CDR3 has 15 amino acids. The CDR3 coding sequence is TGTGCCACCAAACGAGCACAGATCCCGAACACTGAAGCTTTCTTT. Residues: CATKRAQIPNTEAFF.

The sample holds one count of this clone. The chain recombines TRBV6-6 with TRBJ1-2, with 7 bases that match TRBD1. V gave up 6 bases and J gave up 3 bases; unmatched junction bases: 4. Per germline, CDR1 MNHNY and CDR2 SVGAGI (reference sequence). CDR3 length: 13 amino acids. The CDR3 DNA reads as TGTGCCAGCAGGGCAGGGGGAGACTATGGCTACACCTTC. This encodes CASRAGGDYGYTF.

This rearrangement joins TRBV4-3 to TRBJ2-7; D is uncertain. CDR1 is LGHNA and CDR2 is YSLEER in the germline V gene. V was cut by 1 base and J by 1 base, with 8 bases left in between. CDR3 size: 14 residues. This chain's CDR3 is CASSQGLGSYEQYF. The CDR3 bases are TGCGCCAGCAGCCAAGGTTTAGGATCCTACGAGCAGTACTTC.

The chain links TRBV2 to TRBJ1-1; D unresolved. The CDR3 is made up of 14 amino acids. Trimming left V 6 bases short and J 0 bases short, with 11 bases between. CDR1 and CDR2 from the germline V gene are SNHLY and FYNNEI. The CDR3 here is CASSVGRMNTEAFF. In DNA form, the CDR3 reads TGTGCCAGCAGCGTAGGACGGATGAACACTGAAGCTTTCTTT.

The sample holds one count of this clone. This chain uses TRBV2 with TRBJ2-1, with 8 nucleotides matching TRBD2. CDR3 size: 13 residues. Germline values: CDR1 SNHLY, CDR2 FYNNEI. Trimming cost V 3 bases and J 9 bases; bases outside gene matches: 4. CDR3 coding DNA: TGTGCCAGCAGTGAGGCGGCGGGAGGTGAGCAGTTCTTC. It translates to CASSEAAGGEQFF.